This T cell receptor beta chain was found in a study of T-cell memory formation after mild COVID-19. TCRdb re-called the 5' RACE reads with MiXCR, one entry per CDR3 protein. The sample lists 200,000 to 300,000 distinct CDR3 sequences, over 15% occurring once. Germline values: CDR1 SNHLY, CDR2 FYNNEI. V lost 7 bases, J lost 7 bases, and 25 bases lay in between. CDR3 length: 17 residues. J is TRBJ2-2 and V is TRBV2, with D tentatively TRBD1 or TRBD2 (6 bases each). The source of this sequence is a man between 18 and 35 years old who had mild COVID-19 (a few samples of this study predate the infection). Cell type and time point are not known. Sequenced sample: PBMCs or a T cell subset sorted from them (not recorded which). The CDR3 is CASTTYGGGREGGELFF. The CDR3 nucleotides are TGTGCCAGCACAACCTACGGAGGGGGGCGCGAAGGCGGGGAGCTGTTTTTT.